This TCR beta chain was captured by sequencing in a study of cytomegalovirus exposure and HLA in healthy donors (dated 2017 in TCRdb). Background for the entire study: An earlier analysis of under 600 of the donors reported 250 to 300 Gb of sequence data and some 100 million unique TCR beta sequences from around 200 million T cells. The genetic ancestry cluster associated with self-reported Caucasian donors included 70% to 85% of the roughly 400 genotyped donors. Roughly 5 DR-DQ haplotypes were treated as single units for association and clustering because of strong linkage in the cohort. Genome-wide SNP genotypes for about 65% of the roughly 670 donors were used in a later genetic analysis, which treated that subset as a discovery cohort. Among 350 to 400 genotyped donors of the cohort, an average of approximately 240,000 unique TCR beta nucleotide sequences were sequenced per donor, roughly 20% of them non-productive. An early release covering 500 to 750 HLA-typed donors comprised 300 to 350 gigabases of sequencing data and around 80 million unique TCR sequences. An earlier analysis of some 500 of the donors used high-throughput TCR beta sequencing to judge whether each TCR beta V gene segment behaved as functional or pseudogenic. Typing coverage differed by locus: A, B, C, DRB1 and DQB1 were typed in roughly 620-640 donors, DQA1 in about 510, DPA1 in around 600, and DPB1 in 472. The study profiled the T cell repertoires of 666 subjects by immunosequencing and related them to cytomegalovirus serostatus. Along with the approximately 620-subject first cohort, a separate validation cohort of more than 90 different subjects was used. All discovery cohort repertoires had been generated using a single sequencing platform. Donor age, sex, ethnicity and CMV serostatus were compiled together with the repertoire data. The study combined high-throughput TCR immunosequencing, statistical association of individual TCRs with disease status, and machine learning to predict cytomegalovirus infection status. HLA typing included class I and class II loci at four-digit resolution. Rather than drawing on any new phenotypic data, the later analysis identified candidate immune exposures from TCR beta sequences and the way those sequences occurred across donors. In a later analysis, previously published TCR beta repertoires from several hundred donors were re-analyzed and high-resolution HLA genotyping was added so that TCR occurrence patterns could be studied. The aim of the study was to test whether cataloging public T cell receptors could identify signatures of past pathogen exposure. The investigation overall reported the following: A total of roughly 160 TCR beta chains were listed by the study as associated with cytomegalovirus. The 87-base-pair reads could not distinguish some IMGT-functional V segments, including TRBV6-2 and TRBV6-3, so those segments were excluded. CMV serostatus was the only immune exposure information available for the cohort. In vitro tests confirmed that three of the cytomegalovirus-associated TCR beta chains recognize cytomegalovirus antigens. An association between a missense DCLRE1C variant and V-gene and J-gene trimming of TCR beta chains was found in a later genetic analysis and replicated in an independent cohort. In a later analysis, 15,000 to 20,000 TCR beta sequences were associated with specific HLA alleles at a false discovery rate of 0.05. In this cohort, only TCR beta chains were sequenced, and detectable features were limited by the absence of alpha or paired-chain data. According to a later analysis, parvovirus B19, influenza, CMV and Epstein-Barr virus appeared linked to several top co-occurrence clusters. The authors suggested that the approach could potentially be extended to other disease states and immunological phenotypes. An earlier analysis of roughly 570 of the donors showed that most TCR beta V segments appeared in productive rearrangements either about 90% or about 30% of the time, which broadly matched IMGT annotations. The classifier was reported to diagnose cytomegalovirus status with high specificity and sensitivity in both the original and validation cohorts. In a later analysis, HLA-associated TCR beta chains showed more clonal expansion and lower generation probabilities than non-associated chains that were equally common. According to a later analysis, most CMV-associated TCR beta chains appeared to be HLA-restricted, and the HLA associations seemed to be driven largely by CMV exposure. Assigning TCR associations to individual alleles was difficult when HLA alleles, especially DR and DQ, strongly co-occurred. A cluster of highly shared sequence variants was judged likely to represent a technical artifact of the sequencing pipeline. Correlated functional status among segregating V segments might reflect linkage disequilibrium, but an unknown experimental factor could not be ruled out. Because counts were too low, approximately 18 rarely observed V segments, including chromosome 9 orphons, were excluded from the earlier analysis of several hundred of the donors. A later analysis found that TCR association rates varied across HLA loci, with DRB1 alleles showing the most associated TCRs and HLA-C alleles the fewest. According to a later genetic analysis, donors in an Asian-associated ancestry cluster had fewer N-insertions in productive TCRs than the approximately 650-donor mean. Across donors, most TCR sequences were observed very rarely, whereas some public TCRs were present in many individuals. Sequencing depth was assumed to be roughly uniform across donors in the presence/absence analyses, though that assumption may not hold. A further reported finding was that TCR beta sequences accurately predicted the HLA-A and HLA-B alleles for most subjects in the first cohort. HLA typing was unavailable for some donors at each locus, so association tests used only the typed subset.

Libraries were prepared through the immunoSEQ multiplex PCR assay. For the multiplex PCR, a mixture combining 60 forward primers for TCR Vbeta segments and 13 reverse primers for TCR Jbeta segments was used. The CDR3 region of rearranged TCR beta genes was amplified from genomic DNA by a multiplex PCR assay. Amplified TCR beta libraries were sequenced as 87-base-pair reads on the Illumina HiSeq System. The original methods were these. A later analysis tallied 70 million to 100 million unique TCR beta chains across the 660 or so repertoires, and about 10 million of those chains were shared by two or more donors. Raw reads were error-corrected and collapsed into unique sequences with a nearest-neighbor algorithm that merged closely related sequences to remove PCR and sequencing errors. Alignment of CDR3 sequences to IMGT reference sequences was used to assign V, D and J gene segments. For a sequence to be retained, a match of at least six nucleotides was required to both a V gene segment and a J gene segment. Rearrangements were called productive when the CDR3 lacked stop codons and stayed in frame with V and J; all others were non-productive. Following IMGT convention, CDR3 was defined as the stretch from the second conserved V-encoded cysteine to the conserved J-encoded phenylalanine. In an earlier analysis of around 570 of the donors, sequences lacking an unambiguous match to a single V gene segment were excluded. An earlier analysis of 550 to 650 of the donors classified V segments as functional when productive rearrangements were above 56.7% and as segregating when the standard deviation between donors was above 5%. To diagnose cytomegalovirus status from the catalog of TCR beta chain sequences, a statistical classification framework was built. In a later analysis, TCR nucleotide sequences were compared against IMGT/GENE-DB human TR gene sequences so that V and J genes could be assigned. Using the TCRdist pipeline, a later analysis assigned CDR3 sequences along with most-parsimonious VDJ recombination scenarios. A later analysis defined each TCR beta chain by its CDR3 amino acid sequence plus V-gene family, and excluded reads lacking a unique V-gene family. To address suspected cross-contamination and a sequencing artifact, a later analysis removed 450 to 700 highly shared, low-generation-probability nucleotide sequences. In a later analysis, a clonal expansion index for each public chain was calculated from normalized within-repertoire ranks of inferred template counts. In a later analysis, generation probabilities were computed with a VDJ recombination model fitted to out-of-frame rearrangements, and the resulting probabilities were checked against IGoR. In a later analysis, TCR-TCR, TCR-HLA and TCR-CMV co-occurrence was scored with hypergeometric tests, and a repertoire-size bias correction was applied to TCR pairs. False discovery rates were estimated in a later analysis by permuting HLA or CMV assignments 20 times. A later analysis grouped co-occurring TCRs with DBSCAN, adding TCRdist sequence similarity when clustering within HLA-allele-positive subsets. Co-occurrence clustering excluded repertoires with fewer than 30,000 or more than 120,000 public chains, plus five with anomalous nucleotide sharing. Drawn from immuneACCESS, this table holds only the in-frame rearrangements with V and J called that TCRdb kept. Clones are partly lost; checked studies trace under half to an unresolved V gene and leave the rest unexplained. The V and J calls and clone size come from that table; D and trimming were worked out from the DNA. The sample data list some 99,000 clones, and roughly 76% of these were observed just once. Approximately 2% of the sample comes from the top ten.

V has 5 bases trimmed and J has 0 bases trimmed; junction bases matching no gene number 4. The CDR3 numbers 15 residues from cysteine through phenylalanine. Only CDR3 DNA is held: 45 bases, read in frame from base 1. CDR1 and CDR2 (SEHNR, FQNEAQ) derive from the germline V gene (reference sequence). The cohort comprised 710 or so healthy bone marrow donors. All cohort members were sampled while nominally healthy, although unrecorded immune exposures were likely present. The donor was CMV seronegative and belonged to the group of over 300 seronegative cohort members. A peripheral blood sample was collected from each donor, and TCR beta sequencing was performed on peripheral blood mononuclear cells. The Qiagen DNeasy Blood Extraction Kit was used to extract genomic DNA from the blood cell samples. This clone came up a few times. Its antigen specificity is not known. Within one base of it there is no much larger clone, and no base qualities were kept.

This chain joins TRBV7-9 to TRBJ2-1, and 7 junction bases match TRBD2. This TCR derives from a man in his forties or fifties in good health and CMV-seronegative. The sequencing sample was made of PBMCs. The nucleotide sequence is given as TGTGCCAGCAGCCCCGGGGGGAGCTCCTACAATGAGCAGTTCTTC. Its translation reads: CASSPGGSSYNEQFF.